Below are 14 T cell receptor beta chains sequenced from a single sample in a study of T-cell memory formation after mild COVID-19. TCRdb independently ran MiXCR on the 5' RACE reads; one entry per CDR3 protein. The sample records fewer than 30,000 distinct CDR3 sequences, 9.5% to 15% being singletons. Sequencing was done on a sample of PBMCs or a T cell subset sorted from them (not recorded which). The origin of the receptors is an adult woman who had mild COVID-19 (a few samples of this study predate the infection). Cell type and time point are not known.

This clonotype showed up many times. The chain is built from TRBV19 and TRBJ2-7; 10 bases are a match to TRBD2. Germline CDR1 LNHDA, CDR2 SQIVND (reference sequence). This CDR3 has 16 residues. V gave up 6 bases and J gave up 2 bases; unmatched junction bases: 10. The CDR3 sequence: CASSPTRTSGTYEQYF. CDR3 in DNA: TGTGCCAGTAGCCCCACTCGGACTAGCGGCACCTACGAGCAGTACTTC.

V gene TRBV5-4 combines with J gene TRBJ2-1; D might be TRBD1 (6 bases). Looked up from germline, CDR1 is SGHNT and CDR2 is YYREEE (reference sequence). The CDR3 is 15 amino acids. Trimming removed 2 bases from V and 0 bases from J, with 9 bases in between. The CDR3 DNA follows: TGTGCCAGCAGCTTAGACAGGACCTCCTACAATGAGCAGTTCTTC. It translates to CASSLDRTSYNEQFF.

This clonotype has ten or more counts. The CDR3 region has the DNA TGTGCCAGCAAGGGACCCTACGGAGATACGCAGTATTTT. As protein: CASKGPYGDTQYF. The chain uses TRBV6-1 and TRBJ2-3, with D perhaps being TRBD1 or TRBD2 (5 bases each). The CDR3 has 13 residues. Trimming stripped 7 bases from V and 5 bases from J, with 13 bases between. Germline CDR1 reads MNHNS; CDR2 reads SASEGT.

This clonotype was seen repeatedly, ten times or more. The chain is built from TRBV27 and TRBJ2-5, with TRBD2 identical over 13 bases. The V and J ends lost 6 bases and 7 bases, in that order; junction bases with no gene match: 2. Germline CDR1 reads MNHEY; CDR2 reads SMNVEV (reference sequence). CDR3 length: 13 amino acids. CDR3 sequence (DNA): TGTGCCAGCAGGCGGACTAGCGGGGGGACCCAGTACTTC. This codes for CASRRTSGGTQYF.

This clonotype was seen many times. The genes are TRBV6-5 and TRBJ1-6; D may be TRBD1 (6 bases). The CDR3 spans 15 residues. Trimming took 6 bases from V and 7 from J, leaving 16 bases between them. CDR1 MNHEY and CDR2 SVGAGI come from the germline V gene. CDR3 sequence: CASSPRQVYNSPLHF. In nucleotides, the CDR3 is TGTGCCAGCAGCCCACGACAGGTTTACAATTCACCCCTCCACTTT.

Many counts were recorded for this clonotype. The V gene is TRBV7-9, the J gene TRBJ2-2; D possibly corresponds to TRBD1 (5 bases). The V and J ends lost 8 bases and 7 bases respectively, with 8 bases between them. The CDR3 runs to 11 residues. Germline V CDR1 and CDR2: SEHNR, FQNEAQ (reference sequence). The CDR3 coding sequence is TGTGCCAGCTACAGGTTCGGGGAGCTGTTTTTT. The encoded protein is CASYRFGELFF.

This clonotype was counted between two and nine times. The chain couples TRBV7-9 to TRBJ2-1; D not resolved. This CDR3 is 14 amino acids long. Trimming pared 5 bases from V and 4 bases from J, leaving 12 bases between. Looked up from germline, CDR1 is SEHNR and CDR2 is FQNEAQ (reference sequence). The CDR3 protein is CASSPRLDYNEQFF. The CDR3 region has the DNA TGTGCCAGCAGCCCCCGACTGGATTACAATGAGCAGTTCTTC.

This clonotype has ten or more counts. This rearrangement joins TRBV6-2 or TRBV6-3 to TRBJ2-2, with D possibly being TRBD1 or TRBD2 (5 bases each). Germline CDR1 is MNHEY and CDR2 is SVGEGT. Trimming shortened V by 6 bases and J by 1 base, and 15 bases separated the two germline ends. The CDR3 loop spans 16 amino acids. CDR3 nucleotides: TGTGCCAGCAGACCTCCGGGACCCCAGAACACCGGGGAGCTGTTTTTT. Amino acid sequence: CASRPPGPQNTGELFF.

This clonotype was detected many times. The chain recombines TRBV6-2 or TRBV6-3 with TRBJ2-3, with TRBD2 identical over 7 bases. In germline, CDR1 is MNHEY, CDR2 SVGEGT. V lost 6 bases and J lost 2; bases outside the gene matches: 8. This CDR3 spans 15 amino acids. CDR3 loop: CASRLASTHTDTQYF. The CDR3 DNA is TGTGCCAGCAGACTAGCGTCGACCCACACAGATACGCAGTATTTT.

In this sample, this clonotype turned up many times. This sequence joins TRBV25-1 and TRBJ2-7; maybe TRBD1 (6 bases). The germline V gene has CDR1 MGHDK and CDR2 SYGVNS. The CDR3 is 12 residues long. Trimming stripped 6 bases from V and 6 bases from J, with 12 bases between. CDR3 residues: CASRQGFREQYF. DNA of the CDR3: TGTGCCAGCAGACAGGGATTCCGCGAGCAGTACTTC.

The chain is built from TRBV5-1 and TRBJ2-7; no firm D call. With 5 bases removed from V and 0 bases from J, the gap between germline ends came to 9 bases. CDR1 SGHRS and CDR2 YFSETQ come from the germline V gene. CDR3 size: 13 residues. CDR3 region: CASRRPSSYEQYF. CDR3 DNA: TGCGCCAGCAGGAGGCCTAGCTCCTACGAGCAGTACTTC. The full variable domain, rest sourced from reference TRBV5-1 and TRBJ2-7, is KAGVTQTPRYLIKTRGQQVTLSCSPISGHRSVSWYQQTPGQGLQFLFEYFSETQRNKGNFPGRFSGRQFSNSRSEMNVSTLELGDSALYLCASRRPSSYEQYFGPGTRLTVT.

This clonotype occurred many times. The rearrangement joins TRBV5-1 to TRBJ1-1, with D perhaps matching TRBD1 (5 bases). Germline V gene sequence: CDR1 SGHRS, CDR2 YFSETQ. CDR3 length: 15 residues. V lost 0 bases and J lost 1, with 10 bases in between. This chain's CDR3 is CASSLGSQGNTEAFF. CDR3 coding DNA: TGCGCCAGCAGCTTGGGATCTCAGGGGAACACTGAAGCTTTCTTT.

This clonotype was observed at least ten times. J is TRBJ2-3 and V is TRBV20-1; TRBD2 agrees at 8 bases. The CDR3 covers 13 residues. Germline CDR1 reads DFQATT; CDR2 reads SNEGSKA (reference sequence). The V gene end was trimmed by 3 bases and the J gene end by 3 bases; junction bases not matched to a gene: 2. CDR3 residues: CSASGGDTDTQYF. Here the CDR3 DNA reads TGCAGTGCTAGCGGGGGGGATACAGATACGCAGTATTTT.

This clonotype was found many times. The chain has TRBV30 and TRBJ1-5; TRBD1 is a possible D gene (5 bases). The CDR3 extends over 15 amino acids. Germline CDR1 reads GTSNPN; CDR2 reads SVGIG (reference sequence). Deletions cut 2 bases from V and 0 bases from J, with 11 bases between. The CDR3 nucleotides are TGTGCCTGGAGTACAGGTTCTTATAGCAATCAGCCCCAGCATTTT. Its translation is CAWSTGSYSNQPQHF.